The present T cell receptor (beta chain) was sequenced within a study of monozygotic twins with inflammatory bowel disease. Per individual sample, eight separate reactions were used to make cDNA. For each CDR3 protein, TCRdb gives one entry from its re-call of the 5' RACE reads, without DNA. The sample holds about 380,000 distinct CDR3 sequences. Germline V gene data show CDR1 as SGHRS and CDR2 as YFSETQ. CDR3 length: 19 amino acids. This TCR was recovered from a human donor with ulcerative colitis or Crohn's disease, or a healthy co-twin of an affected twin (not recorded which). Sequencing was done on a sample of blood. This chain joins TRBV5-1 and TRBJ1-1; TCRdb outputs TRBD1, but without DNA this stays unchecked. The CDR3 reads CASSWPRDPRPNMNTEAFF.